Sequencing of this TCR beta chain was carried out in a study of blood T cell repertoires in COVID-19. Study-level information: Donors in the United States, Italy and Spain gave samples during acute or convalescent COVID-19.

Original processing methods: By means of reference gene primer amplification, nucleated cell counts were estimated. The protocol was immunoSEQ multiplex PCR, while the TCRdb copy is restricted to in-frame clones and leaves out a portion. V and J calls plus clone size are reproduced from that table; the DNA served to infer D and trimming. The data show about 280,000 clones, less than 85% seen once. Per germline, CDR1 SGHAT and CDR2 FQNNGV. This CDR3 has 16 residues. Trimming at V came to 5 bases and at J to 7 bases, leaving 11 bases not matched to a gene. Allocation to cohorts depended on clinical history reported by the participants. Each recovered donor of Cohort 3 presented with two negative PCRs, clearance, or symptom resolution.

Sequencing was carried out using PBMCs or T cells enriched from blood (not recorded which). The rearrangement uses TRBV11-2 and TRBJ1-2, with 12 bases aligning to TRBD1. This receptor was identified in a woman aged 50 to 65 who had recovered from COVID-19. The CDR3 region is CASSGLRGTGGSGYTF. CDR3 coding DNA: TGTGCCAGCAGCGGACTACGCGGGACAGGGGGCTCTGGCTACACCTTC.